The 7 T cell receptor beta chains given below trace back to one sample, sequenced in a study of identical twins. TCRdb independently ran MiXCR on the 5' RACE reads; one entry per CDR3 protein. Of fewer than 650,000 distinct CDR3 sequences in the sample, 7% to 7.5% are singletons; the top ten hold over 1.5%. This sample also appeared in a second study, on yellow fever vaccine responses in identical twins.

The material sequenced was PBMCs. These receptors were obtained from a woman aged 18-29 years in good health.

This rearrangement joins TRBV29-1 to TRBJ1-2; tentative D call: TRBD1 (6 bases). The V and J ends lost 4 bases and 4 bases respectively, with 13 bases between them. The CDR3 sequence is 13 residues long. Germline values: CDR1 SQVTM, CDR2 ANQGSEA. CDR3 residues: CSVATGGLYGYTF. CDR3 nucleotides: TGCAGCGTTGCCACCGGGGGGCTCTATGGCTACACCTTC.

The chain recombines TRBV4-1 with TRBJ2-1; unclear D gene. From germline, CDR1 is MGHRA and CDR2 YSYEKL. The V and J ends lost 0 bases and 10 bases respectively, with 7 bases between them. The CDR3 covers 12 residues. This CDR3 reads CASSQDRSEQFF. The CDR3 DNA sequence: TGCGCCAGCAGCCAAGATAGAAGCGAGCAGTTCTTC.

In this sample, this clonotype turned up a few times. J is TRBJ2-1 and V is TRBV6-1; 8 bases agree with TRBD1. V dropped 6 bases and J dropped 2; count of bases not matched to a gene: 6. There are 15 residues in the CDR3. Germline lookup yields CDR1 MNHNS and CDR2 SASEGT. CDR3 nucleotide sequence: TGTGCCAGCAGGCAGGGACAGGAGCCCTACAATGAGCAGTTCTTC. This encodes CASRQGQEPYNEQFF.

This clonotype occurred many times. V gene TRBV5-1 combines with J gene TRBJ1-5, with 10 bases fitting TRBD1. J gave up 4 bases and V 0 bases, and 4 bases lay outside the gene matches. The CDR3 is 16 amino acids. Germline CDR1 is SGHRS and CDR2 is YFSETQ. Written as DNA, the CDR3 is TGCGCCAGCAGCTTGGAGCCGGGACAGGGGAATCAGCCCCAGCATTTT. Translation gives CASSLEPGQGNQPQHF.

The chain carries TRBV20-1 and TRBJ1-1; 7 bases line up with TRBD1. Germline V gives CDR1 DFQATT, CDR2 SNEGSKA (reference sequence). This CDR3 is 13 amino acids long. V shed 4 bases, J shed 1 base, and the junction held 3 bases outside the gene matches. The CDR3 protein is CSATGTANTEAFF. The CDR3 DNA is TGCAGTGCTACCGGGACAGCGAACACTGAAGCTTTCTTT.

This clonotype was counted only a few times. The chain carries TRBV5-1 and TRBJ2-7; TRBD2 aligns across 11 bases. The CDR3 is made up of 16 amino acids. V lost 0 bases, J lost 2 bases, and 4 bases stayed unmatched. Germline assignment: CDR1 SGHRS and CDR2 YFSETQ. CDR3 sequence: CASSLAVGLAAYEQYF. The CDR3 DNA follows: TGCGCCAGCAGCTTGGCCGTGGGACTAGCGGCCTACGAGCAGTACTTC.

The sample holds many counts of this clonotype. The chain uses TRBV12-3 or TRBV12-4 and TRBJ2-2; 9 positions agree with TRBD2. V lost 3 bases, J lost 7 bases, and 6 bases stayed unmatched. CDR3 size: 15 residues. CDR3 residues: CASSLTSGGVGELFF. The CDR3 bases are TGTGCCAGCAGTTTGACTAGCGGTGGCGTCGGGGAGCTGTTTTTT.